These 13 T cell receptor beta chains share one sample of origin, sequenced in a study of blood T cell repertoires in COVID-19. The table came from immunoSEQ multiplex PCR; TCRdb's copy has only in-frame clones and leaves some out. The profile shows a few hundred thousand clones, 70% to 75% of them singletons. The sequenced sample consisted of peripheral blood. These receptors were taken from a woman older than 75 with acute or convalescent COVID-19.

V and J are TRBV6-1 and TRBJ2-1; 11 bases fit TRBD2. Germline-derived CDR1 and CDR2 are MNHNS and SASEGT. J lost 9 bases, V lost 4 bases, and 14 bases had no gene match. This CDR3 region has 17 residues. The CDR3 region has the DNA TGTGCCAGCAGTGGCGTAGCGGGAGGGTCTACGTCTGGTGAGCAGTTCTTC. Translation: CASSGVAGGSTSGEQFF.

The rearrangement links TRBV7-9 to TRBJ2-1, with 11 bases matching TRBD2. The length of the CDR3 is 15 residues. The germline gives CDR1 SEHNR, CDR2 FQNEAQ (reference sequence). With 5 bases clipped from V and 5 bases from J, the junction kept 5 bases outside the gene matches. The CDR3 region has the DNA TGTGCCAGCAGCAAACTAGCGGGGGACAACAATGAGCAGTTCTTC. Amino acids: CASSKLAGDNNEQFF.

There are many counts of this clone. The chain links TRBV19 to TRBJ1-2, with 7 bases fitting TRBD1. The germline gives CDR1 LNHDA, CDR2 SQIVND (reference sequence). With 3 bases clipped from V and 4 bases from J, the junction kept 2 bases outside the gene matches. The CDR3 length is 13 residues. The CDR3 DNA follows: TGTGCCAGTAGTATTGGACAGGTCTATGGCTACACCTTC. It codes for CASSIGQVYGYTF.

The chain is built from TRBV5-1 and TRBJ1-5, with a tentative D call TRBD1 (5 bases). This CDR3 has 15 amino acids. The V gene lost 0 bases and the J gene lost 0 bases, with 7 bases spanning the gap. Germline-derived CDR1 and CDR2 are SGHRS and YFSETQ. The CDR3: CASSLGQSSNQPQHF. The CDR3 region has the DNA TGCGCCAGCAGCTTGGGACAGTCTAGCAATCAGCCCCAGCATTTT.

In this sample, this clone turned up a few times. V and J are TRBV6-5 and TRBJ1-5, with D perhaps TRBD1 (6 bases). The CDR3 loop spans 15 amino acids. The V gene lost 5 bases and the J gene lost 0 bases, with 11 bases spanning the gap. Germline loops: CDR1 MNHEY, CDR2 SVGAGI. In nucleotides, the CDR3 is TGTGCCAGCAGTCAGGGGCCTCATAGCAATCAGCCCCAGCATTTT. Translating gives CASSQGPHSNQPQHF.

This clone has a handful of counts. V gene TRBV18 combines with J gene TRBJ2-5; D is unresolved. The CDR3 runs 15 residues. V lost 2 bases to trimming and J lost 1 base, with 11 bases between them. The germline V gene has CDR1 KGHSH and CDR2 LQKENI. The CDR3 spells CASSPRARSQETQYF. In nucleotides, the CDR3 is TGTGCCAGCTCACCAAGAGCGCGGTCCCAAGAGACCCAGTACTTC.

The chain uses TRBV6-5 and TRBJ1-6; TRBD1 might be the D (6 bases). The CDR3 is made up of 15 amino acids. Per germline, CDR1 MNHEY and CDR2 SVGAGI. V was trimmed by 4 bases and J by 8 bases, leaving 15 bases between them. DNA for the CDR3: TGTGCCAGCAGTTTACAGGGACCCTACGATTCACCCCTCCACTTT. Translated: CASSLQGPYDSPLHF.

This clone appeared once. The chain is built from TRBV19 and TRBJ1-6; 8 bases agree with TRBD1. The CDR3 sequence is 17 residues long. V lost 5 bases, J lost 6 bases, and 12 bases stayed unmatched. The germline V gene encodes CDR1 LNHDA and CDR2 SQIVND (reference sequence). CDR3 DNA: TGTGCCAGTAGTCCGCTGACTGGACAGGGAAGTAATTCACCCCTCCACTTT. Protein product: CASSPLTGQGSNSPLHF.

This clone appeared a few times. The CDR3 reads CASSQGAGVVVYTF. The CDR3 DNA reads TGCGCCAGCAGCCAAGGAGCAGGGGTAGTCGTCTACACCTTC. The rearrangement links TRBV4-1 to TRBJ1-2, with a weak D call TRBD1 (6 bases). CDR1 is MGHRA and CDR2 is YSYEKL in the germline V gene. Between the trimmed V and J ends, which lost 1 base and 10 bases, there was a span of 16 bases. CDR3 size: 14 residues.

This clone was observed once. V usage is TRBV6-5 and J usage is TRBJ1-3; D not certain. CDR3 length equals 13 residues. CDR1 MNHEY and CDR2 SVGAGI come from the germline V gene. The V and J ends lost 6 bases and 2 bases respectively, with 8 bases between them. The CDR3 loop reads CASRVTAGNTIYF. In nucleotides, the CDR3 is TGTGCCAGCAGGGTCACAGCTGGAAACACCATATATTTT.

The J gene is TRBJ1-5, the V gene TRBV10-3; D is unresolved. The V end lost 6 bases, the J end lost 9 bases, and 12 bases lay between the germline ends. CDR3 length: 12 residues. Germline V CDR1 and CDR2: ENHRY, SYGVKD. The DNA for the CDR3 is TGTGCCATCAGCCCCGAGGTAGGGCCCCAGCATTTT. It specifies CAISPEVGPQHF.

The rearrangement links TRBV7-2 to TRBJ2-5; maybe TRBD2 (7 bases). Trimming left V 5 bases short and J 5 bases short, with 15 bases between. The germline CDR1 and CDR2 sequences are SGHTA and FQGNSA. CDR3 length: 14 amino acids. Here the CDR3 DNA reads TGTGCCAGCAGCCTAGGGGGGGGACGTGAGACCCAGTACTTC. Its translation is CASSLGGGRETQYF.

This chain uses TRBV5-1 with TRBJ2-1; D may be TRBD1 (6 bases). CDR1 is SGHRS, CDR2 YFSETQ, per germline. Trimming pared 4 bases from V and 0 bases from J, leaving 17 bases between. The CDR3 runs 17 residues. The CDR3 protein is CASSPTPGDPSYNEQFF. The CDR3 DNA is TGCGCCAGCAGCCCCACCCCAGGGGACCCCTCCTACAATGAGCAGTTCTTC.